The source of this T cell receptor beta chain is a study of cytomegalovirus exposure and HLA in healthy donors. PCR amplification relied on 60 Vbeta primers (plus 13 Jbeta primers). TCRdb's copy holds only in-frame clones and misses some; the assay was immunoSEQ multiplex PCR. The table lists approximately 40,000 clones, approximately 86% of them singletons. The CDR3 consists of 17 residues. CDR1 and CDR2 (germline): SGHTA, FQGNSA. J gave up 6 bases and V 2 bases, and 9 bases lay outside the gene matches. The material sequenced was PBMCs. V and J are TRBV7-2 and TRBJ2-1; 11 bases are shared with TRBD2. The clonotype comes from a woman between 18 and 29 years old in good health and CMV-seropositive. The CDR3 DNA reads TGTGCCAGCAGCTTACCAGTGCTAGCGGGAGGCAGCAATGAGCAGTTCTTC. Amino acids: CASSLPVLAGGSNEQFF.